The 3 T cell receptor beta chains reported below all come from one sample, sequenced in a study of blood T cell repertoires in COVID-19. Some clones are missing from TCRdb's copy, which holds only in-frame ones; the method was immunoSEQ multiplex PCR. The table has 260,000 or so clones, about 83% seen once. The sample comprised peripheral blood. The receptors originated from an older man with acute or convalescent COVID-19.

The chain combines TRBV15 with TRBJ2-5, with D tentatively TRBD1 (5 bases). This CDR3 is 12 amino acids long. In germline, CDR1 is LNHNV, CDR2 YYDKDF (reference sequence). Trimming stripped 8 bases from V and 3 bases from J, with 10 bases between. The CDR3, as DNA: TGTGCCACCTCGAGACAGAAAGAGACCCAGTACTTC. This gives the protein CATSRQKETQYF.

This chain uses TRBV6-2 or TRBV6-3 with TRBJ1-1; D perhaps matches TRBD1 (6 bases). The CDR3 runs 16 residues. V was clipped by 5 bases and J by 0 bases, with 16 bases between them. Per germline, CDR1 MNHEY and CDR2 SVGEGT. In nucleotides, the CDR3 is TGTGCCAGCAGTACCGGGACAAGGGTGGTGAACACTGAAGCTTTCTTT. Translated: CASSTGTRVVNTEAFF.

The CDR3 here is CARSYTPPGHRVYEQYF. CDR3 sequence (DNA): TGTGCCAGAAGCTACACCCCTCCGGGACACCGGGTATACGAGCAGTACTTC. The chain links TRBV5-3 to TRBJ2-7, with a possible D match to TRBD1 (6 bases). TRBV5-3 is noted as an ORF with a role that remains uncertain. V was pared by 3 bases and J by 4 bases, with 23 bases between. This CDR3 is built from 17 residues.